The sample holds one count of the clone carrying this T cell receptor (beta chain). What it binds is unknown. The identical CDR3 is also encoded by other nucleotide sequences in the sample. The CDR3 totals 14 residues. The germline V gene has CDR1 SGHRS and CDR2 YFSETQ. Trimming cost V 3 bases and J 7 bases; bases outside gene matches: 2. Caucasian adults living in Nashville, Tennessee, provided all samples. The method was immunoSEQ multiplex PCR; TCRdb's version includes in-frame clones alone and lacks a portion of them. Of about 1 million clones listed, roughly 70% are singletons. The sample comes from a study of shared clonotypes between healthy human individuals. Study-level information: A few men and a couple of women, aged 18 to 49, were donors.

The study, taken as a whole, reports: Non-shared clonotypes had lower generation probabilities than those shared by all four donors. Generally, naive subsets came out with larger estimated richness than memory subsets.

This clonotype originated in a man in his late teens or twenties in good health. The specimen was memory CD4+ T cells sorted from blood. Described subset: CD45RA-negative fraction. The chain joins TRBV5-1 to TRBJ1-6; 9 bases agree with TRBD1. In DNA form, the CDR3 reads TGCGCCAGCAGCTCGGGACAGGGAAATTCACCCCTCCACTTT. Translation gives CASSSGQGNSPLHF.